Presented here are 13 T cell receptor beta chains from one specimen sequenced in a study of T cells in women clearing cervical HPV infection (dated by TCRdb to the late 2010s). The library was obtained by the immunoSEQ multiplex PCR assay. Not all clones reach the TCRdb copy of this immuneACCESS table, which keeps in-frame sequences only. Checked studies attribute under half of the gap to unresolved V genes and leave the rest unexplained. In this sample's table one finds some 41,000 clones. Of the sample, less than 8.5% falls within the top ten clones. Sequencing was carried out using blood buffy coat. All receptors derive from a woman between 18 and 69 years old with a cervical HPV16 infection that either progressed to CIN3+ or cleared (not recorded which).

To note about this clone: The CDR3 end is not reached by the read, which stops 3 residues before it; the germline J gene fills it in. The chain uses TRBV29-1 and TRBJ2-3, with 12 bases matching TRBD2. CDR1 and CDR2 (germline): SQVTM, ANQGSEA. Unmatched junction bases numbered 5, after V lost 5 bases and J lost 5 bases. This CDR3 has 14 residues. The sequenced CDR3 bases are TGCAGCGTTCAAGGACTAGCGGGGCTAGATACG. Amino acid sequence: CSVQGLAGLDT. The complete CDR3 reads CSVQGLAGLDTQYF.

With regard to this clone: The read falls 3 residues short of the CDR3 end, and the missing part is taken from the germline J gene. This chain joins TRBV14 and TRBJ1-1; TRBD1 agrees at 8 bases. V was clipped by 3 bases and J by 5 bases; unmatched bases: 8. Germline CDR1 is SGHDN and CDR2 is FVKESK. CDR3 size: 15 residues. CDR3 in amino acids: CASSHWTGSKTEAFF. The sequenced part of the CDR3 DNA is TGTGCCAGCAGCCACTGGACAGGGAGTAAGACTGAA.

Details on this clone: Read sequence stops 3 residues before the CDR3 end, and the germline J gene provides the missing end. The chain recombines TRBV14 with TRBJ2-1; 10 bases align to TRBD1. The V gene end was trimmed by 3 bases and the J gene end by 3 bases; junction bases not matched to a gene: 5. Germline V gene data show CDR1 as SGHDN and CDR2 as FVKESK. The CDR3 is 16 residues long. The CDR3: CASSQAGQGVYNEQFF. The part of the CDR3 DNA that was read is TGTGCCAGCAGCCAGGCCGGACAGGGGGTCTACAATGAG.

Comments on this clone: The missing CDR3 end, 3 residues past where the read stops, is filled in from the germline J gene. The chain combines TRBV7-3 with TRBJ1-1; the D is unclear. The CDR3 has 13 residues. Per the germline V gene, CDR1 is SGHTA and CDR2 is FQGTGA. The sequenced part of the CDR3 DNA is TGTGCCAGCAGATATGACCCGGGTACCGAA. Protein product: CASRYDPGTE. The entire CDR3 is CASRYDPGTEAFF.

CDR3 in amino acids: CASKTYHRDKGEKLFF. The sequenced CDR3 bases are TGTGCCAGCAAAACGTATCACCGGGACAAAGGAGAAAAA. The chain joins TRBV28 to TRBJ1-4; D may be TRBD1 (6 bases). The read ends 3 residues before the CDR3 terminus; that terminus is restored from the germline J gene. This CDR3 has 16 residues. Germline CDR1 reads MDHEN; CDR2 reads SYDVKM. Trimming pared 7 bases from V and 8 bases from J, leaving 23 bases between.

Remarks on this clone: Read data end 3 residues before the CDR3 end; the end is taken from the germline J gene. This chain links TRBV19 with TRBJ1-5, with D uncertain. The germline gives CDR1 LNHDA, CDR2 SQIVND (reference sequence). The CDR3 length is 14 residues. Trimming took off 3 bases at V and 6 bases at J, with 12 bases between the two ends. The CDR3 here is CASSIREGSQPQHF. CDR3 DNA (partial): TGTGCCAGTAGTATTCGTGAGGGTAGTCAGCCC. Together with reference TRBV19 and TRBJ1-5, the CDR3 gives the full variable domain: DGGITQSPKYLFRKEGQNVTLSCEQNLNHDAMYWYRQDPGQGLRLIYYSQIVNDFQKGDIAEGYSVSREKKESFPLTVTSAQKNPTAFYLCASSIREGSQPQHFGDGTRLSIL.

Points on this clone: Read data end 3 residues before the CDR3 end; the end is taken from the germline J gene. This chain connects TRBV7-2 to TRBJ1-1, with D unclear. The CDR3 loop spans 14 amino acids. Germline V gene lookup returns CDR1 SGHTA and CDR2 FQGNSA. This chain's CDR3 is CASSSGLPRETAFF. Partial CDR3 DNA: TGTGCCAGCAGCTCCGGACTACCGAGGGAGACC.

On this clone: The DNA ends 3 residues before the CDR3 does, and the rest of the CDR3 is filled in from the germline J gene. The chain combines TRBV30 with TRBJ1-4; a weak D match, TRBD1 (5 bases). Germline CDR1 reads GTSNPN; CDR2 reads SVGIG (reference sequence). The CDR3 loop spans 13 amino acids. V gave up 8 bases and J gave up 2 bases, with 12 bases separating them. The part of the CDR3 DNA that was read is TGTGCCGGGACCCCCCCTACTAATGAAAAA. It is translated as CAGTPPTNEK. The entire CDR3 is CAGTPPTNEKLFF.

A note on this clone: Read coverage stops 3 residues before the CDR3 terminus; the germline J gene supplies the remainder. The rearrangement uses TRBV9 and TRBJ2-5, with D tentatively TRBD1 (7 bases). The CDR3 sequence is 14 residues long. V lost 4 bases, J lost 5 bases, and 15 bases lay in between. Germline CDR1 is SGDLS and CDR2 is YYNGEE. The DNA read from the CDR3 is TGTGCCAGCAGCCTCAGGGGGGCAGAGGAGACC. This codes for CASSLRGAEET. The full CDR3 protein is CASSLRGAEETQYF.

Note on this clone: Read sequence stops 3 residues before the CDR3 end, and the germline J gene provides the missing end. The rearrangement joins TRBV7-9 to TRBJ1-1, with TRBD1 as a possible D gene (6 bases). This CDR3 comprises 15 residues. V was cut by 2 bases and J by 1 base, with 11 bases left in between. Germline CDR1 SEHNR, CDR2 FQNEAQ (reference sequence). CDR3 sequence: CASSLTGQQNTEAFF. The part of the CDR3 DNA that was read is TGTGCCAGCAGCTTAACTGGACAGCAGAACACTGAA.

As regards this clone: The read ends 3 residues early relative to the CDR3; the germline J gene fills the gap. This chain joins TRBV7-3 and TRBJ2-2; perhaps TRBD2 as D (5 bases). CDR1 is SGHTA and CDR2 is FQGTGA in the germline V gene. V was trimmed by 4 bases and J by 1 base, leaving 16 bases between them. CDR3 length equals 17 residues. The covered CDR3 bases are TGTGCCAGCAGCTCACCTGGGGTAGCGAGGAACACCGGGGAG. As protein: CASSSPGVARNTGE. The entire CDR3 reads CASSSPGVARNTGELFF.

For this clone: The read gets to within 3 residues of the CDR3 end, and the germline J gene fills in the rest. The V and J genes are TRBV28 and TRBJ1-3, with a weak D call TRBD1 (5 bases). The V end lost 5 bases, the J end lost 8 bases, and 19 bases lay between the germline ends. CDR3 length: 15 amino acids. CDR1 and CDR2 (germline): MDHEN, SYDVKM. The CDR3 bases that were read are TGTGCCAGCAGTCTCAAGAGGGTAACCAGGGACACC. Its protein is CASSLKRVTRDT. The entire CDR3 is CASSLKRVTRDTIYF.

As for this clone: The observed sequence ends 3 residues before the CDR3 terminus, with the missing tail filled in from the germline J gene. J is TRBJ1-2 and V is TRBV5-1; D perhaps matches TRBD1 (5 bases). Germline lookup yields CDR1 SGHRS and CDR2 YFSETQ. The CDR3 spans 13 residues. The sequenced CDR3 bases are TGCGCCAGCAGCCCCATCCATCGGGGGGAG. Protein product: CASSPIHRGE. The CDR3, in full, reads CASSPIHRGEYTF.